Following are 20 T cell receptor beta chains from one sample sequenced in a study of cytomegalovirus exposure and HLA in healthy donors. The PCR employed 60 Vbeta primers together with 13 Jbeta primers. The table came from immunoSEQ multiplex PCR; TCRdb's copy has only in-frame clones and leaves some out. The sample has around 99,000 clones; roughly four fifths are singletons. The sequenced sample was PBMCs. The receptor source for this set is a man aged 18 to 29 in good health and CMV-seronegative.

This chain connects TRBV5-1 to TRBJ2-6, with a tentative D call TRBD1 (6 bases). The germline gives CDR1 SGHRS, CDR2 YFSETQ. The CDR3 spans 15 residues. V dropped 3 bases and J dropped 5 bases, with 12 bases sitting between them. The CDR3 DNA is TGCGCCAGCAGCTCCGGACAGAATTGGGCCAACGTCCTGACTTTC. Its translation is CASSSGQNWANVLTF.

Here the CDR3 reads CASTPLRDSYTGELFF. As DNA, the CDR3 is TGTGCCAGCACCCCTTTAAGGGACAGTTACACCGGGGAGCTGTTTTTT. The chain links TRBV27 to TRBJ2-2, with TRBD1 matching over 7 bases. Trimming cost V 7 bases and J 3 bases; bases outside gene matches: 11. The CDR3 totals 16 residues. CDR1 and CDR2 (germline): MNHEY, SMNVEV (reference sequence).

V is TRBV6-1 and J is TRBJ1-1, with D tentatively TRBD1 (5 bases). V was pared by 1 base and J by 6 bases, with 15 bases between. The length of the CDR3 is 15 residues. The germline V gene encodes CDR1 MNHNS and CDR2 SASEGT. The CDR3 sequence is CASSEEAGFLPEAFF. The CDR3 DNA reads as TGTGCCAGCAGTGAAGAGGCAGGGTTTTTACCTGAAGCTTTCTTT.

The chain combines TRBV25-1 with TRBJ1-2, with D possibly TRBD1 on 6 matching bases. There are 13 residues in the CDR3. V dropped 7 bases and J dropped 8 bases, with 17 bases sitting between them. The V gene's germline CDR1 is MGHDK and CDR2 SYGVNS. The CDR3 loop reads CASKGSPTGGYTF. The CDR3 DNA follows: TGTGCCAGCAAAGGCAGCCCAACAGGGGGCTACACCTTC.

V and J are TRBV15 and TRBJ2-1, with TRBD1 as a possible D gene (5 bases). The germline gives CDR1 LNHNV, CDR2 YYDKDF (reference sequence). Trimming pared 2 bases from V and 7 bases from J, leaving 12 bases between. This CDR3 comprises 14 residues. CDR3 loop: CATSRKTVGNEQFF. The CDR3 nucleotides are TGTGCCACCAGCAGAAAGACAGTTGGGAATGAGCAGTTCTTC.

The CDR3 reads CASSQEGGTSYEQYF. CDR3 DNA sequence: TGCGCCAGCAGCCAAGAGGGAGGAACTTCCTACGAGCAGTACTTC. The rearrangement uses TRBV4-3 and TRBJ2-7, with D perhaps TRBD2 (6 bases). Trimming took 0 bases from V and 1 from J, leaving 10 bases between them. This CDR3 is 15 amino acids long. Looked up from germline, CDR1 is LGHNA and CDR2 is YSLEER.

The CDR3 coding sequence is TGTGCCAGCAGCTTACAGGGGGCCTCCTACGAGCAGTACTTC. Protein sequence: CASSLQGASYEQYF. The J gene is TRBJ2-5, the V gene TRBV7-6; TRBD1 matches at 8 bases. The end of the DNA aligns better with TRBJ2-7, so the J call may be wrong. Germline CDR1 SGHVS, CDR2 FNYEAQ. The CDR3 length is 14 residues.

The chain uses TRBV23-1 and TRBJ2-1; D might be TRBD2 (5 bases). TRBV23-1 is an ORF, with its function uncertain. V was pared by 0 bases and J by 0 bases, with 9 bases between. The CDR3 consists of 16 residues. CDR3 DNA sequence: TGCGCCAGCAGTCAATCCGGGGAAAGCTCCTACAATGAGCAGTTCTTC. Protein: CASSQSGESSYNEQFF.

The chain employs TRBV7-2 and TRBJ1-3, with D tentatively TRBD1 (5 bases). V shed 1 base and J shed 0 bases, with 10 bases lying between them. CDR3 length: 16 amino acids. Germline V gives CDR1 SGHTA, CDR2 FQGNSA. CDR3 DNA sequence: TGTGCCAGCAGCTTAGTGGGGGGAGTCTCTGGAAACACCATATATTTT. Encoded protein: CASSLVGGVSGNTIYF. Full variable domain (outside the CDR3, taken from reference TRBV7-2 and TRBJ1-3): GAGVSQSPSNKVTEKGKDVELRCDPISGHTALYWYRQSLGQGLEFLIYFQGNSAPDKSGLPSDRFSAERTGGSVSTLTIQRTQQEDSAVYLCASSLVGGVSGNTIYFGEGSWLTVV.

The genes are TRBV7-9 and TRBJ2-7, with TRBD1 matching over 8 bases. J gave up 3 bases and V 5 bases, and 6 bases lay outside the gene matches. CDR3 length equals 14 residues. In germline, CDR1 is SEHNR, CDR2 FQNEAQ (reference sequence). The CDR3 nucleotides are TGTGCCAGCAGCCCACAGGGGGGAGACTACGAGCAGTACTTC. Translation gives CASSPQGGDYEQYF.

The chain couples TRBV7-9 to TRBJ2-7; 8 nucleotides align to TRBD1. J lost 0 bases, V lost 11 bases, and 6 bases had no gene match. The CDR3 spans 13 residues. From germline, CDR1 is SEHNR and CDR2 FQNEAQ (reference sequence). The DNA of the CDR3 is TGTGCCGGGACAGGAAAGAGCTCCTACGAGCAGTACTTC. It specifies CAGTGKSSYEQYF.

This clone was seen just once. The CDR3 loop is CASSSGGVSNEQFF. CDR3 DNA: TGTGCCAGCAGCTCTGGAGGGGTAAGCAATGAGCAGTTCTTC. The chain carries TRBV7-3 and TRBJ2-1; maybe TRBD2 (6 bases). The CDR3 has 14 residues. Germline V gene sequence: CDR1 SGHTA, CDR2 FQGTGA. Trimming removed 4 bases from V and 6 bases from J, with 13 bases in between.

The chain links TRBV19 to TRBJ2-3, with 8 positions matching TRBD2. After removal of 4 bases from V and 5 bases from J, the junction contained 8 bases not matched to a gene. Germline-derived CDR1 and CDR2 are LNHDA and SQIVND (reference sequence). The CDR3 is made up of 15 amino acids. The CDR3 nucleotides read TGTGCCAGTAGTAGCAGCGGGGGAGGCATAGATACGCAGTATTTT. Translation gives CASSSSGGGIDTQYF.

The gene calls are TRBV7-2 and TRBJ1-5; D possibly corresponds to TRBD1 (5 bases). V was clipped by 1 base and J by 0 bases, with 16 bases between them. CDR3 length: 18 amino acids. Germline V gives CDR1 SGHTA, CDR2 FQGNSA. This CDR3 reads CASSLVATGDYSNQPQHF. In DNA form, the CDR3 reads TGTGCCAGCAGCTTAGTGGCTACGGGGGATTATAGCAATCAGCCCCAGCATTTT.

This chain uses TRBV9 with TRBJ2-2; D ambiguous. The CDR3 runs to 17 residues. Trimming removed 1 base at V and 4 bases at J, with 17 bases between. Looked up from germline, CDR1 is SGDLS and CDR2 is YYNGEE. The DNA for the CDR3 is TGTGCCAGCAGCGTATTTGCTTCGAGTTTATCCACCGGGGAGCTGTTTTTT. This encodes CASSVFASSLSTGELFF.

The J gene is TRBJ2-7, the V gene TRBV7-2; D is unclear. The CDR3 covers 13 residues. Trimming took off 0 bases at V and 7 bases at J, with 10 bases between the two ends. Per the germline V gene, CDR1 is SGHTA and CDR2 is FQGNSA. The CDR3 spells CASSLAPIGEQYF. CDR3 DNA sequence: TGTGCCAGCAGCTTAGCCCCGATCGGTGAGCAGTACTTC.

Regarding this clone: This sample also contains other DNA sequences that code for the same CDR3. The J gene is TRBJ2-7, the V gene TRBV7-3; 7 nucleotides match TRBD2. The CDR3 spans 13 residues. The V gene end was trimmed by 2 bases and the J gene end by 7 bases; junction bases not matched to a gene: 5. The germline CDR1 and CDR2 sequences are SGHTA and FQGTGA. CDR3: CASSLLTGGEQYF. The CDR3 DNA is TGTGCCAGCAGCTTACTGACGGGGGGAGAGCAGTACTTC.

This chain joins TRBV7-2 and TRBJ2-7; 13 bases fit TRBD2. V was pared by 5 bases and J by 3 bases, with 4 bases of the junction left unmatched. Germline CDR1 SGHTA, CDR2 FQGNSA. The CDR3 is made up of 15 amino acids. In nucleotides, the CDR3 is TGTGCCAGCAGCCCGTGGACTAGCGGGGGCTACGAGCAGTACTTC. Translating it yields CASSPWTSGGYEQYF.

The V and J genes are TRBV19 and TRBJ1-6; 9 nucleotides line up with TRBD1. V lost 7 bases and J lost 10; bases outside the gene matches: 8. This CDR3 has 14 amino acids. Germline V gene sequence: CDR1 LNHDA, CDR2 SQIVND (reference sequence). CDR3 nucleotide sequence: TGTGCCAGTAAAGGGACAGGGTTTTGGTCACCCCTCCACTTT. It specifies CASKGTGFWSPLHF.

V usage is TRBV10-3 and J usage is TRBJ2-3, with D unresolved. V was cut by 4 bases and J by 2 bases, with 7 bases left in between. Germline V gene sequence: CDR1 ENHRY, CDR2 SYGVKD. The CDR3 totals 13 residues. Here the CDR3 DNA reads TGTGCCATCAGTGCCGGAGACACAGATACGCAGTATTTT. Translated: CAISAGDTDTQYF.